The 9 T cell receptor beta chains below were found in one sample sequenced in a study of cytomegalovirus exposure and HLA in healthy donors. Sequenced by immunoSEQ multiplex PCR; TCRdb stores in-frame clones only, minus some. The table lists about 360,000 clones, about nine tenths of them singletons. The source material was PBMCs. The source is a woman aged 18-29 years in good health and CMV-seronegative.

The CDR3 reads CASSLGDRGLGQPQHF. The CDR3, as DNA: TGTGCCAGCAGTTTAGGGGACAGGGGGCTTGGTCAGCCCCAGCATTTT. V is TRBV28 and J is TRBJ1-5, with 12 bases identical to TRBD1. CDR1 and CDR2 from the germline V gene are MDHEN and SYDVKM. The CDR3 sequence is 16 residues long. Trimming took 2 bases from V and 6 from J; bases not matched to a gene: 5. The entire variable domain, with the rest obtained from reference TRBV28 and TRBJ1-5, is as follows: DVKVTQSSRYLVKRTGEKVFLECVQDMDHENMFWYRQDPGLGLRLIYFSYDVKMKEKGDIPEGYSVSREKKERFSLILESASTNQTSMYLCASSLGDRGLGQPQHFGDGTRLSIL.

The chain carries TRBV6-5 and TRBJ2-7, with a possible D match to TRBD2 (6 bases). The germline gives CDR1 MNHEY, CDR2 SVGAGI. Trimming removed 4 bases from V and 0 bases from J, with 16 bases in between. The CDR3 contains 16 residues. The CDR3 nucleotides read TGTGCCAGCAGTTTCGCGCGGGGTGCGAGCTCCTACGAGCAGTACTTC. Its translation: CASSFARGASSYEQYF.

This chain connects TRBV6-5 to TRBJ2-3; tentative D call: TRBD1 (5 bases). Trimming removed 0 bases from V and 2 bases from J, with 12 bases in between. The CDR3 runs 16 residues. Germline assignment: CDR1 MNHEY and CDR2 SVGAGI. CDR3 bases: TGTGCCAGCAGTTACTCGATTAACAGGAACACAGATACGCAGTATTTT. It encodes CASSYSINRNTDTQYF.

The CDR3 is CASMRGADGMSLEEQFF. CDR3 bases: TGTGCCAGCATGCGGGGGGCGGACGGGATGAGCCTGGAGGAGCAGTTCTTC. The gene calls are TRBV28 and TRBJ2-1; the match to TRBD2 covers 8 bases. The CDR3 consists of 17 residues. Germline V gene lookup returns CDR1 MDHEN and CDR2 SYDVKM. Unmatched junction bases numbered 21, after V lost 7 bases and J lost 10 bases.

CDR3 sequence reads: CASGELADNEQFF. CDR3 in DNA: TGTGCCAGTGGAGAACTAGCGGACAATGAGCAGTTCTTC. The rearrangement links TRBV13 to TRBJ2-1; TRBD2 matches at 8 bases. The germline V gene encodes CDR1 PRHDT and CDR2 FYEKMQ (reference sequence). The CDR3 is 13 residues long. Trimming at V came to 9 bases and at J to 5 bases, leaving 6 bases not matched to a gene.

This chain's CDR3 is CASSPGTSSYNEQFF. The CDR3 region has the DNA TGTGCCAGCAGCCCCGGGACTAGTTCCTACAATGAGCAGTTCTTC. The V gene is TRBV5-6, the J gene TRBJ2-1, with 8 bases aligning to TRBD2. CDR3 length equals 15 residues. Germline lookup yields CDR1 SGHDT and CDR2 YYEEEE. The V and J ends lost 4 bases and 1 base, in that order; junction bases with no gene match: 4.

The chain couples TRBV19 to TRBJ2-1; a possible D gene is TRBD2 (5 bases). This CDR3 spans 13 amino acids. V lost 3 bases and J 7 bases, leaving 10 bases between the germline ends. Germline CDR1 is LNHDA and CDR2 is SQIVND (reference sequence). The CDR3 bases are TGTGCCAGTAGTATTTTCGGGGAAAATGAGCAGTTCTTC. It encodes CASSIFGENEQFF.

The chain couples TRBV30 to TRBJ1-5; no definite D call. V was shortened by 0 bases and J by 1 base, with 13 bases between the two germline ends. The CDR3 spans 16 residues. Germline CDR1 GTSNPN, CDR2 SVGIG (reference sequence). The CDR3: CAWSVPLWRSNQPQHF. The CDR3 coding sequence is TGTGCCTGGAGTGTACCATTATGGCGGAGCAATCAGCCCCAGCATTTT.

This chain links TRBV30 with TRBJ1-4, with D perhaps matching TRBD1 (6 bases). CDR1 GTSNPN and CDR2 SVGIG come from the germline V gene (reference sequence). The V gene lost 4 bases and the J gene lost 8 bases, with 14 bases spanning the gap. The CDR3 runs to 13 residues. The CDR3 is CAWTSGAGEKLFF. The DNA for the CDR3 is TGTGCCTGGACCTCAGGGGCAGGGGAAAAACTGTTTTTT. Variable domain in full (rest from reference TRBV30 and TRBJ1-4): SQTIHQWPATLVQPVGSPLSLECTVEGTSNPNLYWYRQAAGRGLQLLFYSVGIGQISSEVPQNLSASRPQDRQFILSSKKLLLSDSGFYLCAWTSGAGEKLFFGSGTQLSVL.